The 5 T cell receptor beta chains listed next were all sequenced from one sample in a study of CD8+CD57+ T cells in acquired aplastic anemia. Genomic DNA templated the TCR beta VDJ and CDR3 profiling. MiXCR, run by TCRdb on the reads, gives a single entry per CDR3 protein. The sample has 100,000 to 130,000 distinct CDR3 sequences, approximately 49% seen once; the top ten hold around a third. Sequenced input: sorted CD4+, CD8+, or CD8+CD57+ T cells (not recorded which) from PBMCs. Receptors originate from a human donor in good health, serving as a control.

Worth noting for this clonotype: An end of the junction differs from the germline gene, which may be a read error. The rearrangement links TRBV2 to TRBJ2-5, with D perhaps matching TRBD1 or TRBD2 (5 bases each). The CDR3 consists of 12 residues. The germline V gene has CDR1 SNHLY and CDR2 FYNNEI. Here the CDR3 reads CASSERGRSRNF. As DNA, the CDR3 is TGTGCCAGCAGTGAAAGGGGACGCAGTCGTAACTTC. Combining the CDR3 with reference TRBV2 and TRBJ2-5 gives the whole variable domain EPEVTQTPSHQVTQMGQEVILRCVPISNHLYFYWYRQILGQKVEFLVSFYNNEISEKSEIFDDQFSVERPDGSNFTLKIRSTKLEDSAMYFCASSERGRSRNFGPGTRLLVL.

The V call is TRBV15, the J call TRBJ2-6, with unresolved D. Germline V CDR1 and CDR2: LNHNV, YYDKDF (reference sequence). CDR3 length: 13 residues. V lost 8 bases to trimming and J lost 0 bases, with 5 bases between them. As DNA, the CDR3 is TGTGCCACCGAAATCTCTGGGGCCAACGTCCTGACTTTC. Encoded protein: CATEISGANVLTF.

This chain joins TRBV10-3 and TRBJ1-2, with 9 bases identical to TRBD1. J was trimmed by 1 base and V by 5 bases; bases with no gene match: 5. This CDR3 comprises 15 residues. Looked up from germline, CDR1 is ENHRY and CDR2 is SYGVKD. The DNA of the CDR3 is TGTGCCATCAGTACAGGGGGCAAGGTTAACTATGGCTACACCTTC. Protein sequence: CAISTGGKVNYGYTF.

In nucleotides, the CDR3 is TGTGCCAGCAGTCGAGACGGGGGTATGCGGTATTTT. It specifies CASSRDGGMRYF. V usage is TRBV12-3 or TRBV12-4 and J usage is TRBJ2-3, with D tentatively TRBD2 (6 bases). This CDR3 has 12 residues. V lost 5 bases and J lost 14, with 17 bases in between.

The V gene is TRBV5-5, the J gene TRBJ2-1; 9 bases are a match to TRBD2. Looked up from germline, CDR1 is SGHKS and CDR2 is YYEKEE (reference sequence). The CDR3 is 14 residues long. The junction had 4 bases not matched to a gene; V was cut back by 1 base and J by 8 bases. CDR3 in DNA: TGTGCCAGCAGCTTGCGCGGGGGGGCCGATGAGCAGTTCTTC. Encoded protein: CASSLRGGADEQFF.